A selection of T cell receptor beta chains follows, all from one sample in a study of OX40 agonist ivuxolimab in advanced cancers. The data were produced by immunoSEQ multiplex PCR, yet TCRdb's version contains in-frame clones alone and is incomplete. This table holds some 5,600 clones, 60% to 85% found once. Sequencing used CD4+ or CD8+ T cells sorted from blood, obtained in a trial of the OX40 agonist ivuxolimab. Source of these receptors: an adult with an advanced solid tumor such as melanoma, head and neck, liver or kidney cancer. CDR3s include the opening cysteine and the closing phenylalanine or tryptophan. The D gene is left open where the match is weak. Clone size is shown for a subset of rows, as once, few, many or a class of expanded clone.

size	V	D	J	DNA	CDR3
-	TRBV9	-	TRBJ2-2	TGTGCCAGCAGCGTAGCGGGCACCGGGGAGCTGTTTTTT	CASSVAGTGELFF
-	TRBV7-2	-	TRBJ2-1	TGTGCCAGCAGCCCAGGGAACAATGAGCAGTTCTTC	CASSPGNNEQFF
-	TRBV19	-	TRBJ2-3	TGTGCCAGTACCATGGGGCAGCGGTTCACAGATACGCAGTATTTT	CASTMGQRFTDTQYF
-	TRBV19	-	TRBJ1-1	TGTGCCAGTAGTATAGTTGCAGGGGCGACCACTGAAGCTTTCTTT	CASSIVAGATTEAFF
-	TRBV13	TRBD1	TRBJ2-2	TGTGCCAGCAGTTCTAACAGACAGGGGATAGGCACCGGGGAGCTGTTTTTT	CASSSNRQGIGTGELFF
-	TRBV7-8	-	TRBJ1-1	TGTGCCAGCAGCTTAGCACCGAACACTGAAGCTTTCTTT	CASSLAPNTEAFF
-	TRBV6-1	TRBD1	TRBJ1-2	TGTGCCAGCTTGTGGGGGACAGGGATTAGTGGCTACACCTTC	CASLWGTGISGYTF
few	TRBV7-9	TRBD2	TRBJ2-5	TGTGCCAGCAGCCCACCGACTAGCGGGGGAGAGACCCAGTACTTC	CASSPPTSGGETQYF
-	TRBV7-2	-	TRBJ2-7	TGTGCCAGCAGTGAGGGGACTTCCTACGAGCAGTACTTC	CASSEGTSYEQYF
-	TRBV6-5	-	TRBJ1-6	TGTGCCAGCAGTTTTAGGGACGGGGGTAATTCACCCCTCCACTTT	CASSFRDGGNSPLHF
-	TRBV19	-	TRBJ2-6	TGTGCCAGTAGTATGATCCCCCCGGACGGCAGCTCTGGGGCCAACGTCCTGACTTTC	CASSMIPPDGSSGANVLTF
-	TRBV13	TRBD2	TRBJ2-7	TGTGCCAGCAGTCGGACTAGCGGGGGGGCCTACGAGCAGTACTTC	CASSRTSGGAYEQYF
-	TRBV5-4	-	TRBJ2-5	TGTGCCAGCACCTACAGGTCGGGGATCCAGTACTTC	CASTYRSGIQYF
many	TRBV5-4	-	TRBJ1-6	TGTGCCAGCAGCTTTGACAGAAGTAGCTCCTATAATTCACCCCTCCACTTT	CASSFDRSSSYNSPLHF
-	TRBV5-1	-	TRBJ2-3	TGCGCCAGCAGCTTGGAGGCACCAGGGGTCCGCACAGATACGCAGTATTTT	CASSLEAPGVRTDTQYF
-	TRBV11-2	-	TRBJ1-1	TGTGCCAGCAGCTTCGGAGACGCTAAAGCTTTCTTT	CASSFGDAKAFF
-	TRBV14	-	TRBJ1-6	TGTGCCAGCAGCCGATCCTGGGATTTAGGGTCACCCCTCCACTTT	CASSRSWDLGSPLHF
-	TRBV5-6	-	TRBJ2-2	TGTGCCAGCAGCTTATGGAGCGAGGCGGACGGGGAGCTGTTTTTT	CASSLWSEADGELFF
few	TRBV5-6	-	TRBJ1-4	TGTGCCAGCAGCTTGGGGGACAACTATAATGAAAAACTGTTTTTT	CASSLGDNYNEKLFF
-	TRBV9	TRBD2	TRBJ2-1	TGTGCCAGCAGCGACGGGGGGGACGGACGTAATGAGCAGTTCTTC	CASSDGGDGRNEQFF
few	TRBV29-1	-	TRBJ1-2	TGCAGCGTTAAGGAGGGCTACACCTTC	CSVKEGYTF
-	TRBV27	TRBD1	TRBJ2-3	TGTGCCAGCAGTTTGGACAGGGGATACGGCACAGATACGCAGTATTTT	CASSLDRGYGTDTQYF
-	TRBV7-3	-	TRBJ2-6	TGTGCCAGCAGCCTCCAGGTCTCTGGGGCCAACGTCCTGACTTTC	CASSLQVSGANVLTF
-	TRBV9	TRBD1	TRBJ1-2	TGTGCCAGCAGTGCCGGACAGGGCAGGACAAATGGCTACACCTTC	CASSAGQGRTNGYTF
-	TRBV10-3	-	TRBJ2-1	TGTGCCATCAGTGAGGCGGAGGAGTATGAGCAGTTCTTC	CAISEAEEYEQFF
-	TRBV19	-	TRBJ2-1	TGTGCCAGTAGTATGGGGGGTGAGCAGTTCTTC	CASSMGGEQFF
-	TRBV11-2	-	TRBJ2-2	TGTGCCAGCAGCTTTACCGGGGAGCTGTTTTTT	CASSFTGELFF
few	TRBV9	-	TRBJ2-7	TGTGCCAGCAGCAAGTCCCCCTCCTACGAGCAGTACTTC	CASSKSPSYEQYF
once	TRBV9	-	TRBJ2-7	TGTGCCAGCAGCCCGGGACTTACCTCCTACGAGCAGTACTTC	CASSPGLTSYEQYF
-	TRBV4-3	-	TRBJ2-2	TGCGCCAGCAGCCCAGGTCGGACAGCGAACACCGGGGAGCTGTTTTTT	CASSPGRTANTGELFF
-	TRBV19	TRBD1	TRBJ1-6	TGTGCCAGTAGAGTACAGGGGGATTCACCCCTCCACTTT	CASRVQGDSPLHF
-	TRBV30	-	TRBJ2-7	TGTGCCTGGATTCCGTCAGCCTCGGAGCAGTACTTC	CAWIPSASEQYF
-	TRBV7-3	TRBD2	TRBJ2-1	TGTGCCAGCAGCTTAGCGGGAGCAACCTACAATGAGCAGTTCTTC	CASSLAGATYNEQFF